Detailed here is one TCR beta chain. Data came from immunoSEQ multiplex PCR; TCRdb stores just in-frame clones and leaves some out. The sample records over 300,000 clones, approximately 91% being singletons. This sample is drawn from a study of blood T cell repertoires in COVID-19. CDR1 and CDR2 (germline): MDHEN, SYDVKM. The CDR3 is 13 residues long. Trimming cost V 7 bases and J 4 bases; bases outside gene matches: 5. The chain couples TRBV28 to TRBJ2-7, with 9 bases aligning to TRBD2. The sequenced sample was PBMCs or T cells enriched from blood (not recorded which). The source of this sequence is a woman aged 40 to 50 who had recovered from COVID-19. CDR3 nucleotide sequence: TGTGCCAGCACGGCTAGCGGGAAGTACGAGCAGTACTTC. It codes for CASTASGKYEQYF.